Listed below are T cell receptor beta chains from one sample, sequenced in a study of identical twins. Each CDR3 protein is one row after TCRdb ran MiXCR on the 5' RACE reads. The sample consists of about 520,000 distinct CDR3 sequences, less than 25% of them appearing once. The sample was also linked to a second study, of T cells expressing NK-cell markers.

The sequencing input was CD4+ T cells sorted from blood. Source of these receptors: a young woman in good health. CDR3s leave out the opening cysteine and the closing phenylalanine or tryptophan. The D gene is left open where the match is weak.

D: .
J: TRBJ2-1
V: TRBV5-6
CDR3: ASSLTGPVEQF

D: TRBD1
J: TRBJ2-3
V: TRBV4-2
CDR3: ASSQDQGARDTQY

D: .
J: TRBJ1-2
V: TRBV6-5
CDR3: ASSYGSAGPNYGYT

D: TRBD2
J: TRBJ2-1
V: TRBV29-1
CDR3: SAVAGGPSEQF

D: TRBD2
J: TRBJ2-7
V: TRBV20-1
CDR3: SASVPSGLYEQY

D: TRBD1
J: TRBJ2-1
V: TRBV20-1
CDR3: SANWRTGDEQF

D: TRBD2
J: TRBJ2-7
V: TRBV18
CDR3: ASSPGTSGRSSYEQY

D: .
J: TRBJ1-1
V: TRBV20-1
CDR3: SARDPMNTEAF

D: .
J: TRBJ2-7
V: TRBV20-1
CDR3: SATPRDRRPRQY

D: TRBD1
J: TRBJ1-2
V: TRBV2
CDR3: ASQGTGDYGYT

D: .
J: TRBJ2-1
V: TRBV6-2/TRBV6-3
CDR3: ASKWTNYNEQF

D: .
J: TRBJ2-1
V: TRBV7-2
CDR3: ASTTDRENEQF

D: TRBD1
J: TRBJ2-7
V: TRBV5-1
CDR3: ASSAGQDRYEQY

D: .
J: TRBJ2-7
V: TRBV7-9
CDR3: ASSLSILPYEQY

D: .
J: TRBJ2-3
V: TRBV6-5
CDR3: ASSYPTPSTDTQY

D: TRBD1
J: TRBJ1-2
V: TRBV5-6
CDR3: ASIPSTGVLGYT

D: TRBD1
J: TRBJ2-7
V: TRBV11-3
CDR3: ASSLGTGTKSEQY

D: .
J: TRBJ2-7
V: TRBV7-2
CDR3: ASSLVLAPIIAEQY

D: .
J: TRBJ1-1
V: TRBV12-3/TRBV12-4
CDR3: ASSPSDGGPEAF

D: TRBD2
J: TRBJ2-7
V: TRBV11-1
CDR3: ASSLWRLAGVWSYEQY

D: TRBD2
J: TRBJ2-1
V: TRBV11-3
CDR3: ASSLQGTIN

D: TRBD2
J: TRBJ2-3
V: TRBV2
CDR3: ARSPEPGGGQY

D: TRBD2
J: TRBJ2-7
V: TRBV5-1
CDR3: ASSSGVAGGDEQY

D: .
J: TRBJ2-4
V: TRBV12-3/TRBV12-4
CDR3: ASSPRGEAKNIQY

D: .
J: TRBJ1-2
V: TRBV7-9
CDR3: ASSSLPDAGRHYGYT

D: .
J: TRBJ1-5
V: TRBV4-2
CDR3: ASSQGSANNQPQH

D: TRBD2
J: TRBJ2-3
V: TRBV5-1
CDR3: ASSLVVGLAGNSADTQY

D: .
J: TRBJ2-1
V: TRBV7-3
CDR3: ASSLVQGYNEQF

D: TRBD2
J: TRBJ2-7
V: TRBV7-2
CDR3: ASSLIAGGSYEQY

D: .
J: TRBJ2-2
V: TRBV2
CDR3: ASSAGYTGELF

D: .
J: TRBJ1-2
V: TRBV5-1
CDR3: ASSLTGQSSNYGYT

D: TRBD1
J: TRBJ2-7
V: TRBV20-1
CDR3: SATTGQGAYEQY

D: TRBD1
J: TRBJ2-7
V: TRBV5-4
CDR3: ASSSRGPEQY

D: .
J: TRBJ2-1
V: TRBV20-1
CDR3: SAISPRDEQF

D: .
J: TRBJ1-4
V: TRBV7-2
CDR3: ASSPQGSVWTLF

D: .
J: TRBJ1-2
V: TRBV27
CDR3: AKQTDRFGRGGYT

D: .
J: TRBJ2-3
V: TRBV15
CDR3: ATSQARAFTDTQY

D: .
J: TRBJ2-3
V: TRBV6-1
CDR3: ASSSAPLSTDTQY

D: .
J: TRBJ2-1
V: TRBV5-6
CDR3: ASSLFGI

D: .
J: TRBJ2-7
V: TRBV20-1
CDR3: SSVPTTYEQY

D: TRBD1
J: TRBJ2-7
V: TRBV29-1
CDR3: SVGQGNEQY

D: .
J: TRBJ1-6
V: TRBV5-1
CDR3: ASSFEGSGAPLH

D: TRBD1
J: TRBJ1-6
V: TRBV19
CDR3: ASSNRDRGRSPLH